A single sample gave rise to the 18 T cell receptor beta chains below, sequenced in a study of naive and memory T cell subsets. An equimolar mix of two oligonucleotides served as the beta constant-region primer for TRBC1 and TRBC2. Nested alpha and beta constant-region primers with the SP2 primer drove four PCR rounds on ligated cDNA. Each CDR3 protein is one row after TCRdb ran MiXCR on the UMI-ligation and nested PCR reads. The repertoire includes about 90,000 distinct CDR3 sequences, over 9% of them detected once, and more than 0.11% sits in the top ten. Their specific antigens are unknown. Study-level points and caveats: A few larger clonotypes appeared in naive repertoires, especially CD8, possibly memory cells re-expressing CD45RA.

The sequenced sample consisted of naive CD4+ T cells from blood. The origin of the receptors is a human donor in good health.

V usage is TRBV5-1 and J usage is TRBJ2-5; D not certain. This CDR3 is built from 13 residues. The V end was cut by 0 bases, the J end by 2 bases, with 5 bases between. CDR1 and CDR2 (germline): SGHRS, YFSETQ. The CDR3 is CASSLGAQETQYF. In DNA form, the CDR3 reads TGCGCCAGCAGCTTGGGGGCGCAAGAGACCCAGTACTTC.

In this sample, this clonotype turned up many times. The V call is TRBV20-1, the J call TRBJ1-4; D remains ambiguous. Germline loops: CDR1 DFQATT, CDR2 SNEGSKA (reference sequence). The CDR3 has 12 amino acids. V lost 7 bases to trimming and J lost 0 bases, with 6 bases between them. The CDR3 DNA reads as TGCAGTGTAAGGGCAACTAATGAAAAACTGTTTTTT. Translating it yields CSVRATNEKLFF.

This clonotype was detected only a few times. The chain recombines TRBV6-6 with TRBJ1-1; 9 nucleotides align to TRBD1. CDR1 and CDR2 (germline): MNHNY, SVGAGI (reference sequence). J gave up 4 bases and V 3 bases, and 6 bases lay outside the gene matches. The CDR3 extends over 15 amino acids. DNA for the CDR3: TGTGCCAGCAGTTATCCGGGACAGGGAAGCACTGAAGCTTTCTTT. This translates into CASSYPGQGSTEAFF.

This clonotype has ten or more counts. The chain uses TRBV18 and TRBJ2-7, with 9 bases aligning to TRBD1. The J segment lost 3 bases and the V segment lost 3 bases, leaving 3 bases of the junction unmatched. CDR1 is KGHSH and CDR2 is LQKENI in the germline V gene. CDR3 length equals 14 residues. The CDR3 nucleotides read TGTGCCAGCTCACCTAGGACAGGGGTCTACGAGCAGTACTTC. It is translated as CASSPRTGVYEQYF.

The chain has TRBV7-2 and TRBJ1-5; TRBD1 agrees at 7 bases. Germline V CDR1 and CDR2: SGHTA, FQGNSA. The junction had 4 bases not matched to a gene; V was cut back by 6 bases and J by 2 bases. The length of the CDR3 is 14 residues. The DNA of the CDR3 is TGTGCCAGCAGATTCACAGGGGGCAATCAGCCCCAGCATTTT. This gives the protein CASRFTGGNQPQHF.

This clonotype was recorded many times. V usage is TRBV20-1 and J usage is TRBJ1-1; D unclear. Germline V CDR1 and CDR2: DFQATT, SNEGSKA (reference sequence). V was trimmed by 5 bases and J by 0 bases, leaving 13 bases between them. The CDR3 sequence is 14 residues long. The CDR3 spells CSAGSLDLNTEAFF. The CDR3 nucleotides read TGCAGTGCTGGGTCTCTGGACCTGAACACTGAAGCTTTCTTT.

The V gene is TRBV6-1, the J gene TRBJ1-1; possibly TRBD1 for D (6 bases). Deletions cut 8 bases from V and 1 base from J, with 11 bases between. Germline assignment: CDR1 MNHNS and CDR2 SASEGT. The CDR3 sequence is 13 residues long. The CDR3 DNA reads TGTGCCAGCCTCTTGACAGGGAACACTGAAGCTTTCTTT. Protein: CASLLTGNTEAFF.

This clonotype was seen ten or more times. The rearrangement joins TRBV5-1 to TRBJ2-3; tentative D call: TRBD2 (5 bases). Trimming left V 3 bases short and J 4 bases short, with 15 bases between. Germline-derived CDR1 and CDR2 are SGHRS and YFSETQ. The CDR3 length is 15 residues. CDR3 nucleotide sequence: TGCGCCAGCAGCTCGACTCCGACTATAGCAGATACGCAGTATTTT. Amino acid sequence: CASSSTPTIADTQYF. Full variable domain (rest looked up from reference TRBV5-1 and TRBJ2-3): KAGVTQTPRYLIKTRGQQVTLSCSPISGHRSVSWYQQTPGQGLQFLFEYFSETQRNKGNFPGRFSGRQFSNSRSEMNVSTLELGDSALYLCASSSTPTIADTQYFGPGTRLTVL.

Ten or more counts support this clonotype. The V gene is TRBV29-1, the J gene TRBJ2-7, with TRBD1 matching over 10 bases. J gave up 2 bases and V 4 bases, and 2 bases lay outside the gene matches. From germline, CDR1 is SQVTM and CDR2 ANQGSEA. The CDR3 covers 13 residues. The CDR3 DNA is TGCAGCGTTGGTGGGACAGGGGCCTACGAGCAGTACTTC. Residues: CSVGGTGAYEQYF.

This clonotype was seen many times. The CDR3 loop is CASSLVGVQVSQPQHF. The DNA for the CDR3 is TGTGCCAGCAGCTTAGTAGGAGTACAGGTCTCTCAGCCCCAGCATTTT. The chain combines TRBV7-2 with TRBJ1-5; TRBD1 might be the D (5 bases). Germline V gene data show CDR1 as SGHTA and CDR2 as FQGNSA. This CDR3 is 16 amino acids long. Trimming took off 1 base at V and 6 bases at J, with 16 bases between the two ends.

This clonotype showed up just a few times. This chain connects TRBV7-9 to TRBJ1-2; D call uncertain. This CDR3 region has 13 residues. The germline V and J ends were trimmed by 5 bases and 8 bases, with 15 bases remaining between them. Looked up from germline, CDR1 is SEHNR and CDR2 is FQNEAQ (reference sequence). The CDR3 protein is CASSENKNGGYTF. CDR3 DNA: TGTGCCAGCAGCGAGAACAAGAATGGAGGCTACACCTTC.

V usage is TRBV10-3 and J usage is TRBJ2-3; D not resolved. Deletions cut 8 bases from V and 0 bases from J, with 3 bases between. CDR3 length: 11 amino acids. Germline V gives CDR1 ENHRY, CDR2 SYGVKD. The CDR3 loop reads CAIASTDTQYF. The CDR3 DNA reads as TGTGCCATCGCGAGCACAGATACGCAGTATTTT.

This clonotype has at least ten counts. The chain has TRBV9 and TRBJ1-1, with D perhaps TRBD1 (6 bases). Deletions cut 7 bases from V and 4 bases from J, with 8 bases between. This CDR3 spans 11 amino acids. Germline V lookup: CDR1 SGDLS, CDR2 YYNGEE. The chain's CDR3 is CASGGPTEAFF. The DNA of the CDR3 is TGTGCCAGCGGGGGGCCCACTGAAGCTTTCTTT.

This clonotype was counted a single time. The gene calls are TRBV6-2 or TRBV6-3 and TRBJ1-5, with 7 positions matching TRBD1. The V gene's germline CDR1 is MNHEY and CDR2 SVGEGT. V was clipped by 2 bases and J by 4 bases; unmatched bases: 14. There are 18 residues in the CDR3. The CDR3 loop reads CASSYRKLSRDSNQPQHF. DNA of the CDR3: TGTGCCAGCAGTTACAGGAAGCTAAGCCGGGACAGTAATCAGCCCCAGCATTTT.

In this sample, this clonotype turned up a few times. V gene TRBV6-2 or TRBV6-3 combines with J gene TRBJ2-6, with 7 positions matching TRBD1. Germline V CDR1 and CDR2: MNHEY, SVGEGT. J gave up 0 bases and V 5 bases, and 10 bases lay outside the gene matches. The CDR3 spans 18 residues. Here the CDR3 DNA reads TGTGCCAGCAGTCGACTCATAGGGGGCTACTCTGGGGCCAACGTCCTGACTTTC. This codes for CASSRLIGGYSGANVLTF.

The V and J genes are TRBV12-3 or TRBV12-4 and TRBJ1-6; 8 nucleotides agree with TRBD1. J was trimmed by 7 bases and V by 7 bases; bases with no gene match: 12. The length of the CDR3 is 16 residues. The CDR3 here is CASNLRGQATNSPLHF. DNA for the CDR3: TGTGCCAGCAACTTACGGGGACAGGCGACGAATTCACCCCTCCACTTT.

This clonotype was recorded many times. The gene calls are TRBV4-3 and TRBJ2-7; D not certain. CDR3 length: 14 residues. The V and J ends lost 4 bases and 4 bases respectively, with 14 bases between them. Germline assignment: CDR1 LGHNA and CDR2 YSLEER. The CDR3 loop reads CASSPQAFKYEQYF. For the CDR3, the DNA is TGCGCCAGCAGCCCTCAAGCCTTTAAGTACGAGCAGTACTTC.

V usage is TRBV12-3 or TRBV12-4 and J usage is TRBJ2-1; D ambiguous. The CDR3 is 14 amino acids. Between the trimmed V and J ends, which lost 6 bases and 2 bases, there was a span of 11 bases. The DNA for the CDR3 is TGTGCCAGCAGGACGTCGGGCCCCTACAATGAGCAGTTCTTC. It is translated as CASRTSGPYNEQFF.